This is a list of T cell receptor beta chains from one sample in a study of control samples from healthy donors and cancer patients. Repertoires were generated with immunoSEQ multiplex PCR, while TCRdb's copy carries only in-frame clones and drops some. The sample lists around 140,000 clones; about nine tenths were seen once. The sequenced sample consisted of PBMCs. These receptors came from a man aged 45-60 years with head and neck cancer. Both conserved end residues are part of each CDR3. The D gene is left open where the match is weak. Clone size is shown for a subset of rows, as once, few, many or a class of expanded clone.

. TRBJ2-5 . TRBV5-1 CASSFFRDTMGTQYF TGCGCCAGCAGCTTTTTCCGGGATACGATGGGGACCCAGTACTTC
. TRBJ2-2 . TRBV6-5 CASRPQGIGELFF TGTGCCAGCAGGCCTCAGGGAATCGGGGAGCTGTTTTTT
. TRBJ2-7 . TRBV20-1 CSAAPYEQYF TGCAGTGCTGCCCCATACGAGCAGTACTTC
. TRBJ1-1 TRBD1 TRBV7-3 CASSSRQGARNEAFF TGTGCCAGCAGCTCCAGACAGGGGGCGAGGAATGAAGCTTTCTTT
. TRBJ2-2 . TRBV12-5 CASGLVGRAEDTGELFF TGTGCTAGTGGTTTGGTTGGTCGGGCCGAGGACACCGGGGAGCTGTTTTTT
. TRBJ1-5 . TRBV19 CASSSPGPYYSNQPQHF TGTGCCAGTAGTTCTCCGGGCCCTTATTATAGCAATCAGCCCCAGCATTTT
. TRBJ2-1 . TRBV19 CASSGGRVINEQFF TGTGCCAGTAGTGGAGGCAGGGTGATCAATGAGCAGTTCTTC
. TRBJ2-5 . TRBV2 CASSALEETQYF TGTGCCAGCAGCGCCCTAGAAGAGACCCAGTACTTC
. TRBJ1-2 . TRBV2 CASRRVGANYGYTF TGTGCCAGCAGGAGGGTGGGAGCTAACTATGGCTACACCTTC
. TRBJ2-1 TRBD1 TRBV12-3/TRBV12-4 CASSSRQGNEQFF TGTGCCAGCAGCTCCCGACAGGGCAATGAGCAGTTCTTC
. TRBJ2-1 . TRBV21-1 CATDLPAGKICNEQFF TGTGCCACCGACCTCCCGGCAGGGAAGATTTGCAATGAGCAGTTCTTC
. TRBJ1-6 . TRBV6-5 CASSYSTWGSRAPLHF TGTGCCAGCAGTTACTCGACTTGGGGTTCGAGGGCACCCCTCCACTTT
. TRBJ2-7 TRBD1 TRBV6-4 CAIRAGDRAWEQYF TGTGCCATCCGCGCCGGGGACAGGGCGTGGGAGCAGTACTTC
. TRBJ2-3 TRBD1 TRBV25-1 CASSDSDRGQDTQYF TGTGCCAGCAGTGATTCGGACAGGGGGCAAGATACGCAGTATTTT
. TRBJ2-7 TRBD2 TRBV28 CASSLSPGLGSGLYEQYF TGTGCCAGCAGTTTATCCCCGGGACTAGGAAGTGGGCTGTACGAGCAGTACTTC
. TRBJ2-3 . TRBV5-1 CASSLEGITDTQYF TGCGCCAGCAGCTTGGAAGGGATCACAGATACGCAGTATTTT
once TRBJ1-2 TRBD1 TRBV3-1/TRBV3-2 CASSRGQVDYGYTF TGTGCCAGCAGCCGAGGACAGGTCGACTATGGCTACACCTTC